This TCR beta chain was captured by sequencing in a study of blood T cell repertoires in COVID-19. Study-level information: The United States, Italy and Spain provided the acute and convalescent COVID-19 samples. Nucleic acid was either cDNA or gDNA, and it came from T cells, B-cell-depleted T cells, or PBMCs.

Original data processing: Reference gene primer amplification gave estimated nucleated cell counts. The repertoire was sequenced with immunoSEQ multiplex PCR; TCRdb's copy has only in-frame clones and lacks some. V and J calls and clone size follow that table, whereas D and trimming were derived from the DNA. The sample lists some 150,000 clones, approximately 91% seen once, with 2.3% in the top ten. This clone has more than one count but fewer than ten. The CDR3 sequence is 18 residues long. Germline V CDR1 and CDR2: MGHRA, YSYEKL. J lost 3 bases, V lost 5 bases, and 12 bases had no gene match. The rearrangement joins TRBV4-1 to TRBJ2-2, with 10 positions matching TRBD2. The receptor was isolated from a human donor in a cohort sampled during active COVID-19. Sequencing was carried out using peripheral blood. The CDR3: CASSSRFSGRRDTGELFF. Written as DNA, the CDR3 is TGCGCCAGCAGCTCCCGATTTAGCGGGAGGCGGGACACCGGGGAGCTGTTTTTT.